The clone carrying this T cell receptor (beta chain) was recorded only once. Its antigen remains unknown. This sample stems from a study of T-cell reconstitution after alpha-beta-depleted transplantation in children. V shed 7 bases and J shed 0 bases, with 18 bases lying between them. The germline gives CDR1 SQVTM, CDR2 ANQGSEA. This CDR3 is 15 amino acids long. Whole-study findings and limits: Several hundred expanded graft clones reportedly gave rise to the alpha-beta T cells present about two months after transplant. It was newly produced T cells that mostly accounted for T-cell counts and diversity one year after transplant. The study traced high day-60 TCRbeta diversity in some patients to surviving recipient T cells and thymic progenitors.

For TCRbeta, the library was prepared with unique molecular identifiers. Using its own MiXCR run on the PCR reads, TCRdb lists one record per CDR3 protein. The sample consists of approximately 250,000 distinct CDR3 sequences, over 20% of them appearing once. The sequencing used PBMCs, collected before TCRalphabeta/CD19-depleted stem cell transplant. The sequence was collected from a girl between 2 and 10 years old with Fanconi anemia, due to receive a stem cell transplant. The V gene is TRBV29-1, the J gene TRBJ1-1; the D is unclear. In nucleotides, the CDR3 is TGCAGCGGAGCCCTGCCCAACGGGTTGAACACTGAAGCTTTCTTT. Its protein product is CSGALPNGLNTEAFF.